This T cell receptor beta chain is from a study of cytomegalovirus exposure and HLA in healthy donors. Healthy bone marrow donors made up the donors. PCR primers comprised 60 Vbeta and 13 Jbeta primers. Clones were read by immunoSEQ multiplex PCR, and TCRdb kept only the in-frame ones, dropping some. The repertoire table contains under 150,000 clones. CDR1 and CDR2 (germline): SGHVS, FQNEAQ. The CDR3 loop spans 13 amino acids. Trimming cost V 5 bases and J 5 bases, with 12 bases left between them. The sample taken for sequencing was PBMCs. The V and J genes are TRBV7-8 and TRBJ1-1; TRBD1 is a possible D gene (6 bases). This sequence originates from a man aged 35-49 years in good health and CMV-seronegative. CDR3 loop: CASSQGGGTEAFF. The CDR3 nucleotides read TGTGCCAGCAGCCAAGGGGGGGGGACTGAAGCTTTCTTT.